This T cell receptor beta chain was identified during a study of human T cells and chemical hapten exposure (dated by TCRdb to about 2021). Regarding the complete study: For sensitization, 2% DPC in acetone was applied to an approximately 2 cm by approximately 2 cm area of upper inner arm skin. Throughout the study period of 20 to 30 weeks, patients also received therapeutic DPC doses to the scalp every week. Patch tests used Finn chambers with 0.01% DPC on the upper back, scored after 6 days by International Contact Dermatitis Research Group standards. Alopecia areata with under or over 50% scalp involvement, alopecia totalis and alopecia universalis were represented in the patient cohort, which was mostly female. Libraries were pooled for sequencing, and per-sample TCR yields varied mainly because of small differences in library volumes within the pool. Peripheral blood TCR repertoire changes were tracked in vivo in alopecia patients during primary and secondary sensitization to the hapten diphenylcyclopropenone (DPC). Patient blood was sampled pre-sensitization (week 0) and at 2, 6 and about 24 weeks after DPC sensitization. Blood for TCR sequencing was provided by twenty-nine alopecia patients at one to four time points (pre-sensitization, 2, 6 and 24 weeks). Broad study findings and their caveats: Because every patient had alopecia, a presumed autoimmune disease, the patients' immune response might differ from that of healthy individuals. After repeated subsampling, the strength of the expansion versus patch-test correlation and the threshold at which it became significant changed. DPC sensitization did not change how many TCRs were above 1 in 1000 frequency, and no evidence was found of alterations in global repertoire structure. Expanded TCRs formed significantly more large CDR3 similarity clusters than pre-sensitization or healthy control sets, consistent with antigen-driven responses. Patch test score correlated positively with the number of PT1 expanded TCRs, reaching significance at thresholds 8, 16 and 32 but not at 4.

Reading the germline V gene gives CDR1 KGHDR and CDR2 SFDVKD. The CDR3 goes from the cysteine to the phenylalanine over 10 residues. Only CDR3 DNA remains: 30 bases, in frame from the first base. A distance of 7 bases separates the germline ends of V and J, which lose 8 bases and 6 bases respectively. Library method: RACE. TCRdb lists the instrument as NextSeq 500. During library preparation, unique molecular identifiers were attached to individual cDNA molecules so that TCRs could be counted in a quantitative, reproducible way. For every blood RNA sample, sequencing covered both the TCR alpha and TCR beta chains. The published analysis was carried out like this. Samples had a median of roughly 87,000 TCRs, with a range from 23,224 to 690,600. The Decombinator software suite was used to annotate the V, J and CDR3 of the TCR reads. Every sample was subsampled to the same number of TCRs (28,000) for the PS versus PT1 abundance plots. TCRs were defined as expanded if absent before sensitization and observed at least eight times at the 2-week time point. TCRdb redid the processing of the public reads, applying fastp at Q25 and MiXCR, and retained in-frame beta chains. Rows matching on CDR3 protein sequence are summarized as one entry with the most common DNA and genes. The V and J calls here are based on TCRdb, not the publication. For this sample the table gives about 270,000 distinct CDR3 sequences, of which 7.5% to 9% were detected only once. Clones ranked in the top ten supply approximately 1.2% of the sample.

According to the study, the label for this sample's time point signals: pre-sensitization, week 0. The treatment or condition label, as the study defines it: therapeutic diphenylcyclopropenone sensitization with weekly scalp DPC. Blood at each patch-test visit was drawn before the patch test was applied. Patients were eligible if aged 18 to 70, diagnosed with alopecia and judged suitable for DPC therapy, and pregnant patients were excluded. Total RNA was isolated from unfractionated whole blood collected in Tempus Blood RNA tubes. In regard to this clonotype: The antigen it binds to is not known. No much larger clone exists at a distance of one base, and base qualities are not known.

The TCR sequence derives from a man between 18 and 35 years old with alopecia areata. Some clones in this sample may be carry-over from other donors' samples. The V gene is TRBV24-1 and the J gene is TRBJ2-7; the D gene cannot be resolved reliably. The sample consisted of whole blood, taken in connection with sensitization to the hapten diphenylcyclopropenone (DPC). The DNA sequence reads TGTGCCACCAAGGGCGGCGAGCAGTACTTC. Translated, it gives CATKGGEQYF.